These 25 T cell receptor beta chains originate from one sample sequenced in a study of blood T cell repertoires in COVID-19. Clones were sequenced by immunoSEQ multiplex PCR, and TCRdb holds only the in-frame ones, with some missing. The repertoire has about 88,000 clones, around 88% of them found once; the top ten carry about 25%. Sequenced sample: peripheral blood. These receptors all come from a human donor in a cohort sampled during active COVID-19.

The chain employs TRBV19 and TRBJ1-5, with D maybe TRBD1 (6 bases). The germline CDR1 and CDR2 sequences are LNHDA and SQIVND (reference sequence). V gave up 5 bases and J gave up 5 bases, with 19 bases separating them. The CDR3 loop spans 16 amino acids. The CDR3 is CASSPTGNGRDQPQHF. The CDR3 DNA sequence: TGTGCCAGTAGTCCAACAGGGAATGGTAGGGATCAGCCCCAGCATTTT.

The CDR3 DNA is TGTGCCAGCTCACCCTCAGGCACCGGGCCCCAGCATTTT. This encodes CASSPSGTGPQHF. The chain uses TRBV18 and TRBJ1-5; D unclear. The germline V gene has CDR1 KGHSH and CDR2 LQKENI. This CDR3 has 13 amino acids. The V end was cut by 3 bases, the J end by 9 bases, with 12 bases between.

CDR3 amino acids: CASSLTLNGLADYEQYF. DNA for the CDR3: TGTGCCAGCAGCTTAACGTTAAATGGGCTAGCGGACTACGAGCAGTACTTC. V is TRBV7-3 and J is TRBJ2-7; 7 nucleotides match TRBD2. This CDR3 contains 17 residues. Germline CDR1 SGHTA, CDR2 FQGTGA. Trimming removed 0 bases from V and 3 bases from J; junction bases left unmatched: 11.

This clone was recorded only once. As DNA, the CDR3 is TGTGCCAGCACAGTACAGGGTGCTAGGGAAGCTTTCTTT. Protein: CASTVQGAREAFF. The J gene is TRBJ1-1, the V gene TRBV6-5; a weak D match, TRBD1 (6 bases). Germline V gene lookup returns CDR1 MNHEY and CDR2 SVGAGI. V was trimmed by 7 bases and J by 8 bases, leaving 17 bases between them. This CDR3 has 13 amino acids.

This CDR3 reads CASRGETYNEQFF. CDR3 coding DNA: TGTGCCAGTAGAGGGGAAACCTACAATGAGCAGTTCTTC. The V gene is TRBV19, the J gene TRBJ2-1; TRBD1 is a possible D gene (5 bases). Germline V gene data show CDR1 as LNHDA and CDR2 as SQIVND (reference sequence). The CDR3 covers 13 residues. V gave up 6 bases and J gave up 2 bases, with 8 bases separating them.

J is TRBJ2-7 and V is TRBV6-5; 8 bases are shared with TRBD1. The CDR3 runs 14 residues. The V and J ends lost 7 bases and 7 bases, in that order; junction bases with no gene match: 12. CDR1 is MNHEY, CDR2 SVGAGI, per germline. This CDR3 is CASTLGQEGVEQYF. DNA for the CDR3: TGTGCCAGCACCTTGGGACAGGAAGGGGTAGAGCAGTACTTC.

The rearrangement uses TRBV30 and TRBJ2-1; D unclear. This CDR3 region has 15 residues. The V and J ends lost 0 bases and 0 bases respectively, with 9 bases between them. Germline lookup yields CDR1 GTSNPN and CDR2 SVGIG (reference sequence). CDR3 in DNA: TGTGCCTGGAGTGTAGGCGGAAGCTCCTACAATGAGCAGTTCTTC. Translation gives CAWSVGGSSYNEQFF.

This clone has a handful of counts. The chain carries TRBV12-3 or TRBV12-4 and TRBJ1-6, with D uncertain. V gave up 7 bases and J gave up 8 bases, with 12 bases separating them. The CDR3 is 13 amino acids. CDR3 DNA: TGTGCCAGCAACCGGGAACGGGATTCACCCCTCCACTTT. It encodes CASNRERDSPLHF.

The chain uses TRBV14 and TRBJ2-7, with 13 bases aligning to TRBD2. This CDR3 comprises 15 residues. Germline V gene sequence: CDR1 SGHDN, CDR2 FVKESK. V was pared by 1 base and J by 3 bases, with 0 bases of the junction left unmatched. In DNA, the CDR3 is TGTGCCAGCAGCCAAGGACTAGCGGGAGGCTACGAGCAGTACTTC. It codes for CASSQGLAGGYEQYF.

The chain is built from TRBV30 and TRBJ2-1; TRBD2 is a possible D gene (5 bases). This CDR3 spans 17 amino acids. CDR1 is GTSNPN, CDR2 SVGIG, per germline (reference sequence). V was pared by 2 bases and J by 2 bases, with 19 bases between. In DNA, the CDR3 is TGTGCCTGGAGTAAGGTGAGAGGGAGCGGCACCTACAATGAGCAGTTCTTC. Translation: CAWSKVRGSGTYNEQFF.

The rearrangement links TRBV5-1 to TRBJ1-1, with D hard to call. Trimming took 0 bases from V and 0 from J, leaving 9 bases between them. Germline assignment: CDR1 SGHRS and CDR2 YFSETQ. The CDR3 is 15 amino acids. CDR3 region: CASSLGTGMNTEAFF. In DNA form, the CDR3 reads TGCGCCAGCAGCTTGGGTACGGGAATGAACACTGAAGCTTTCTTT.

The chain recombines TRBV27 with TRBJ2-1, with D possibly matching TRBD1 (6 bases). CDR1 is MNHEY, CDR2 SMNVEV, per germline (reference sequence). This CDR3 spans 15 amino acids. V lost 6 bases, J lost 0 bases, and 12 bases lay in between. CDR3 sequence reads: CASRIQGRSYNEQFF. The CDR3 DNA follows: TGTGCCAGCAGGATACAGGGTCGCTCCTACAATGAGCAGTTCTTC.

The chain is built from TRBV7-2 and TRBJ2-3, with D perhaps matching TRBD1 (5 bases). The CDR3 covers 15 residues. Germline V gene data show CDR1 as SGHTA and CDR2 as FQGNSA. The V gene lost 1 base and the J gene lost 5 bases, with 13 bases spanning the gap. DNA for the CDR3: TGTGCCAGCAGCTTAGAGGGCAGGGTGGGAGATACGCAGTATTTT. It codes for CASSLEGRVGDTQYF.

The rearrangement uses TRBV7-9 and TRBJ2-7; 9 positions match TRBD1. Germline lookup yields CDR1 SEHNR and CDR2 FQNEAQ (reference sequence). The CDR3 is 15 residues long. V gave up 2 bases and J gave up 5 bases; unmatched junction bases: 7. The CDR3 coding sequence is TGTGCCAGCAGCTTAACCGGGACAGGGAGCCACGAGCAGTACTTC. Protein sequence: CASSLTGTGSHEQYF. The whole variable domain, remainder taken from reference TRBV7-9 and TRBJ2-7, is DTGVSQNPRHKITKRGQNVTFRCDPISEHNRLYWYRQTLGQGPEFLTYFQNEAQLEKSRLLSDRFSAERPKGSFSTLEIQRTEQGDSAMYLCASSLTGTGSHEQYFGPGTRLTVT.

The rearrangement links TRBV28 to TRBJ1-4; D remains ambiguous. Deletions cut 6 bases from V and 5 bases from J, with 13 bases between. The V gene's germline CDR1 is MDHEN and CDR2 SYDVKM. The CDR3 contains 14 residues. The CDR3 loop is CASSPHGGNEKLFF. CDR3 DNA sequence: TGTGCCAGCAGCCCCCATGGAGGCAATGAAAAACTGTTTTTT.

This sequence joins TRBV11-2 and TRBJ2-4, with D possibly matching TRBD1 (6 bases). The CDR3 spans 18 residues. Trimming took 0 bases from V and 0 from J, leaving 15 bases between them. Germline lookup yields CDR1 SGHAT and CDR2 FQNNGV. The CDR3 region is CASSLDLDRRLAKNIQYF. The CDR3 DNA sequence: TGTGCCAGCAGCTTAGATCTAGACAGGAGACTAGCCAAAAACATTCAGTACTTC.

The chain has TRBV6-2 or TRBV6-3 and TRBJ2-3; 7 nucleotides line up with TRBD1. Trimming took 4 bases from V and 0 from J; bases not matched to a gene: 7. This CDR3 has 16 amino acids. Germline values: CDR1 MNHEY, CDR2 SVGEGT. The CDR3 sequence: CASSSTRGQSTDTQYF. The CDR3 region has the DNA TGTGCCAGCAGTTCAACCCGGGGACAGAGCACAGATACGCAGTATTTT.

For the CDR3, the DNA is TGCGCCAGCAGCCAAGATGCGGGGCCAGAGACCCAGTACTTC. Translated, it gives CASSQDAGPETQYF. The V and J genes are TRBV4-1 and TRBJ2-5; D perhaps matches TRBD2 (6 bases). Trimming shortened V by 0 bases and J by 4 bases, and 9 bases separated the two germline ends. Germline V CDR1 and CDR2: MGHRA, YSYEKL. The CDR3 has 14 residues.

The J gene is TRBJ2-7, the V gene TRBV6-5; D might be TRBD1 (6 bases). CDR3 length: 14 amino acids. CDR1 is MNHEY and CDR2 is SVGAGI in the germline V gene. Trimming stripped 7 bases from V and 4 bases from J, with 17 bases between. The CDR3 DNA reads TGTGCCAGCACCCAGGGCAGGGGCGAGTACGAGCAGTACTTC. Translated, it gives CASTQGRGEYEQYF.

The CDR3 region is CASSYPAGNMNTEAFF. Here the CDR3 DNA reads TGTGCCAGCAGTTACCCGGCAGGGAACATGAACACTGAAGCTTTCTTT. The chain is built from TRBV6-2 or TRBV6-3 and TRBJ1-1; TRBD1 is a possible D gene (5 bases). Germline CDR1 reads MNHEY; CDR2 reads SVGEGT. Trimming shortened V by 2 bases and J by 0 bases, and 13 bases separated the two germline ends. The CDR3 has 16 amino acids.

V usage is TRBV6-5 and J usage is TRBJ2-7; 11 nucleotides agree with TRBD1. The CDR3 runs to 15 residues. From germline, CDR1 is MNHEY and CDR2 SVGAGI. The J segment lost 2 bases and the V segment lost 2 bases, leaving 2 bases of the junction unmatched. CDR3 nucleotide sequence: TGTGCCAGCAGTTACGGACAGGGGGCAACCTACGAGCAGTACTTC. Its protein is CASSYGQGATYEQYF.

The chain has TRBV5-4 and TRBJ1-1; 8 nucleotides line up with TRBD1. Per the germline V gene, CDR1 is SGHNT and CDR2 is YYREEE (reference sequence). J was trimmed by 1 base and V by 4 bases; bases with no gene match: 9. CDR3 length: 16 residues. The CDR3 nucleotides are TGTGCCAGCAGCGTGGACACCGGGACAGGGAACACTGAAGCTTTCTTT. The encoded protein is CASSVDTGTGNTEAFF. Based on the CDR3 plus reference TRBV5-4 and TRBJ1-1, the full variable domain is ETGVTQSPTHLIKTRGQQVTLRCSSQSGHNTVSWYQQALGQGPQFIFQYYREEENGRGNFPPRFSGLQFPNYSSELNVNALELDDSALYLCASSVDTGTGNTEAFFGQGTRLTVV.

The chain recombines TRBV18 with TRBJ2-5, with D possibly matching TRBD2 (6 bases). The V end lost 3 bases, the J end lost 5 bases, and 16 bases lay between the germline ends. Looked up from germline, CDR1 is KGHSH and CDR2 is LQKENI. This CDR3 spans 15 amino acids. CDR3 amino acids: CASSPGRGFQETQYF. CDR3 nucleotides: TGTGCCAGCTCACCTGGACGGGGGTTCCAGGAGACCCAGTACTTC.

This clone turned up a few times. The chain carries TRBV28 and TRBJ1-5, with 7 bases that match TRBD1. Germline lookup yields CDR1 MDHEN and CDR2 SYDVKM. The ends lost 5 bases at V and 7 bases at J; junction bases unmatched: 8. CDR3 length equals 14 residues. The CDR3 spells CASSEGQSRQPQHF. Written as DNA, the CDR3 is TGTGCCAGCAGTGAGGGACAGAGCAGGCAGCCCCAGCATTTT.

The rearrangement links TRBV18 to TRBJ1-2, with 8 bases fitting TRBD1. Germline CDR1 and CDR2: KGHSH and LQKENI. The length of the CDR3 is 14 residues. V lost 3 bases and J lost 3; bases outside the gene matches: 3. This CDR3 is CASSPAGGYYGYTF. The CDR3 DNA sequence: TGTGCCAGCTCACCGGCAGGGGGCTACTATGGCTACACCTTC.